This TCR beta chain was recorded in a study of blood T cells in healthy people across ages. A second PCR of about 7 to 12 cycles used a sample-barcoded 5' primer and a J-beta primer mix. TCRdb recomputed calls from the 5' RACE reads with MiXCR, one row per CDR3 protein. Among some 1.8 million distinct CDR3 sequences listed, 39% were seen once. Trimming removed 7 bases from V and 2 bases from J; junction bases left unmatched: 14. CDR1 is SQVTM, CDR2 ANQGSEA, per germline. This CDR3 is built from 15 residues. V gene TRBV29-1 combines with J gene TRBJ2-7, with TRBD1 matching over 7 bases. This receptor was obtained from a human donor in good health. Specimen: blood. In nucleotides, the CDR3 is TGCAGCGCCACGCCTCGGACAGGCCTAACCTACGAGCAGTACTTC. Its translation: CSATPRTGLTYEQYF.